This T cell receptor beta chain was captured by sequencing in a study of PD-1 blockade in classical Hodgkin lymphoma. About the research overall: Administration of nivolumab to patients was at 3 mg/kg intravenously every 2 weeks.

The germline V gene encodes CDR1 SGHRS and CDR2 YFSETQ. Between the trimmed V and J ends, which lost 0 bases and 0 bases, there was a span of 13 bases. The CDR3 is 16 amino acids. Specified time point: cycle 4 day 1 (C4D1), after 5 to 7 weeks of nivolumab. Autologous stem cell transplantation was followed by relapse in every patient, and brentuximab vedotin exposure varied. Patients' outcomes at their best amounted to complete response, partial response or progressive disease. About this clone: The antigen remains unidentified.

Study-wide points: There was a significant rise in CD4+ TCR diversity by C4D1, with no such rise for CD8+. Relapsed/refractory patients reportedly had lower baseline diversity than newly diagnosed patients.

Repertoires were generated with immunoSEQ multiplex PCR, while TCRdb's copy carries only in-frame clones and drops some. Among approximately 84,000 clones listed, approximately 83% were seen once. Source: peripheral blood mononuclear cells (PBMCs), taken before the fourth cycle of nivolumab. The clonotype comes from a human donor with classical Hodgkin lymphoma. This chain connects TRBV5-1 to TRBJ2-7; D not certain. The CDR3 bases are TGCGCCAGCAGCTTGGCCTTGTCAGGACGCTCCTACGAGCAGTACTTC. Translation gives CASSLALSGRSYEQYF.